Given below is one T cell receptor beta chain in context. Its antigen is undetermined. Generation of bulk TCR libraries relied on previously described methods and listed TCR primers. A single record per CDR3 protein comes from TCRdb applying MiXCR to the PCR reads. The repertoire consists of about 500,000 distinct CDR3 sequences, with about 25% occurring once and the leading ten covering just over 0.75%. These data are taken from a study of molecular identifiers for immune sequencing clone quantification. Trimming took off 0 bases at V and 7 bases at J, with 16 bases between the two ends. The CDR3 is 15 residues long. Germline CDR1 reads DFQATT; CDR2 reads SNEGSKA (reference sequence). Study-wide results and caveats: Over 99% of effector molecules, yet under 1% of naive-cell molecules, were held by clones above 20 RNA copies.

The chain is built from TRBV20-1 and TRBJ1-5; D not certain. The source is a human donor in good health. Some libraries in this study had Jurkat cell RNA spiked in. What was sequenced was naive CD8+ T cells from blood, with Jurkat cell RNA spiked in. Documented subset: FACS-sorted CD8+CD4-CCR7+CD45RA+ naive T cells. The CDR3 nucleotides read TGCAGTGCTAGAGATGGAGGTGCGGGTGGACAGCCCCAGCATTTT. It translates to CSARDGGAGGQPQHF.